This entry lists 8 T cell receptor beta chains sequenced from one sample in a study of shared clonotypes between healthy human individuals. Sequencing was performed with immunoSEQ multiplex PCR; in TCRdb, only in-frame clones are kept and a portion is missing. The data contain about 730,000 clones, over 55% of them singletons. The sequencing sample was made of memory CD4+ T cells sorted from blood. The subset was: CD45RA-negative fraction. These receptors came from a woman aged 30 to 39 in good health.

This chain links TRBV6-6 with TRBJ2-7; 7 bases align to TRBD1. V shed 6 bases and J 2 bases; nucleotides not matched to a gene: 7. Germline assignment: CDR1 MNHNY and CDR2 SVGAGI (reference sequence). The CDR3 totals 14 residues. CDR3 sequence reads: CASSLRQGAYEQYF. CDR3 nucleotide sequence: TGTGCCAGCAGCCTCAGACAGGGAGCCTACGAGCAGTACTTC.

The CDR3 DNA follows: TGTGCCACAGGGGGGGAAGGGTCGTCAACTAATGAAAAACTGTTTTTT. Translation: CATGGEGSSTNEKLFF. V is TRBV10-3 and J is TRBJ1-4; 7 nucleotides align to TRBD1. Trimming removed 10 bases from V and 0 bases from J; junction bases left unmatched: 11. The CDR3 length is 16 residues. CDR1 and CDR2 (germline): ENHRY, SYGVKD.

The V call is TRBV2, the J call TRBJ1-4, with D hard to call. Germline CDR1 SNHLY, CDR2 FYNNEI. Trimming removed 0 bases from V and 10 bases from J, with 18 bases in between. The CDR3 is 16 residues long. This CDR3 reads CASSEATFAYEGKLFF. The CDR3 DNA is TGTGCCAGCAGTGAAGCAACCTTCGCGTATGAGGGAAAACTGTTTTTT.

The chain employs TRBV7-9 and TRBJ2-3, with 12 positions matching TRBD2. Trimming cost V 5 bases and J 0 bases; bases outside gene matches: 3. Germline CDR1 reads SEHNR; CDR2 reads FQNEAQ (reference sequence). This CDR3 contains 16 residues. The CDR3 bases are TGTGCCAGCAGCACAGGGACTAGCGGGAGCACAGATACGCAGTATTTT. It yields the protein CASSTGTSGSTDTQYF.

This clone showed up many times. The chain uses TRBV2 and TRBJ1-2, with 7 bases lining up with TRBD1. The CDR3 is made up of 13 amino acids. CDR1 and CDR2 (germline): SNHLY, FYNNEI. With V trimmed by 4 bases and J by 4 bases, 3 bases remained unmatched. The CDR3 here is CASSGTGAYGYTF. In DNA, the CDR3 is TGTGCCAGCAGTGGAACAGGGGCCTATGGCTACACCTTC. The full variable domain, completed using reference TRBV2 and TRBJ1-2, is EPEVTQTPSHQVTQMGQEVILRCVPISNHLYFYWYRQILGQKVEFLVSFYNNEISEKSEIFDDQFSVERPDGSNFTLKIRSTKLEDSAMYFCASSGTGAYGYTFGSGTRLTVV.

This clone was observed a handful of times. V is TRBV7-6 and J is TRBJ2-2; 9 bases map to TRBD2. CDR1 and CDR2 (germline): SGHVS, FNYEAQ. The CDR3 covers 17 residues. With V trimmed by 5 bases and J by 0 bases, 7 bases remained unmatched. CDR3 sequence (DNA): TGTGCCAGCAGCCTACAAGGGACTAGCTCGAACACCGGGGAGCTGTTTTTT. It encodes CASSLQGTSSNTGELFF. Based on the CDR3 plus reference TRBV7-6 and TRBJ2-2, the full variable domain is GAGVSQSPRYKVTKRGQDVALRCDPISGHVSLYWYRQALGQGPEFLTYFNYEAQQDKSGLPNDRFSAERPEGSISTLTIQRTEQRDSAMYRCASSLQGTSSNTGELFFGEGSRLTVL.

Concerning this clone: The sample holds other DNA sequences that translate to the same CDR3. This rearrangement joins TRBV5-1 to TRBJ2-7, with 10 positions matching TRBD2. The ends lost 4 bases at V and 6 bases at J; junction bases unmatched: 7. The CDR3 is 14 amino acids. CDR1 is SGHRS, CDR2 YFSETQ, per germline. The CDR3 spells CASSPGTSGIEQYF. Here the CDR3 DNA reads TGCGCCAGCAGCCCTGGCACTAGCGGGATCGAGCAGTACTTC.

The chain employs TRBV19 and TRBJ1-5, with TRBD1 identical over 7 bases. V was pared by 11 bases and J by 0 bases, with 7 bases of the junction left unmatched. CDR1 LNHDA and CDR2 SQIVND come from the germline V gene (reference sequence). The CDR3 spans 14 residues. The CDR3 spells CAGSTGYSNQPQHF. CDR3 bases: TGTGCCGGATCGACAGGGTATAGCAATCAGCCCCAGCATTTT.